This T cell receptor beta chain was retrieved from a study of identical twins. The cDNA had a unique molecular identifier and a template-switch universal primer site. TCRdb redid the calling of the 5' RACE reads with MiXCR, one entry per CDR3 protein. The data show roughly 690,000 distinct CDR3 sequences, 20% to 25% seen once. The J segment lost 2 bases and the V segment lost 4 bases, leaving 10 bases of the junction unmatched. Germline CDR1 and CDR2: MRHNA and SNTAGT. CDR3 length equals 16 residues. The same specimen was also included in a second study, on T cells expressing NK-cell markers. That work states: Sorted CD3+CD56-NKG2C+, CD3+CD56+NKG2C- and CD3+CD56+NKG2C+ T cells were the source of the TCR beta repertoires.

The V call is TRBV6-4, the J call TRBJ1-2; 7 bases align to TRBD1. The sequenced sample consisted of PBMCs. The clonotype comes from a woman under 30 in good health. The CDR3 loop is CASSVSTGQTNYGYTF. Written as DNA, the CDR3 is TGTGCCAGCAGTGTCTCGACAGGGCAAACGAACTATGGCTACACCTTC.